This TCR beta chain was captured by sequencing in a study of cytomegalovirus exposure and HLA in healthy donors. This CDR3 region has 15 residues. Germline V CDR1 and CDR2: LNHNV, YYDKDF (reference sequence). V shed 0 bases and J 3 bases; nucleotides not matched to a gene: 4. Primers included in the PCR were 60 Vbeta and 13 Jbeta primers. Libraries were prepared by immunoSEQ multiplex PCR; TCRdb keeps only in-frame clonotypes and omits some of them. The data hold fewer than 200,000 clones, with approximately 80% observed a single time. This clone came up a few times. The TCR originated in a woman in her 50s in good health and CMV-seropositive. Sample: PBMCs. The genes are TRBV15 and TRBJ1-1, with 7 nucleotides matching TRBD1. The CDR3 is CATSRDSRGDTEAFF. CDR3 in DNA: TGTGCCACCAGCAGAGATAGCAGGGGGGACACTGAAGCTTTCTTT. The entire variable domain, with the rest obtained from reference TRBV15 and TRBJ1-1, is as follows: DAMVIQNPRYQVTQFGKPVTLSCSQTLNHNVMYWYQQKSSQAPKLLFHYYDKDFNNEADTPDNFQSRRPNTSFCFLDIRSPGLGDTAMYLCATSRDSRGDTEAFFGQGTRLTVV.